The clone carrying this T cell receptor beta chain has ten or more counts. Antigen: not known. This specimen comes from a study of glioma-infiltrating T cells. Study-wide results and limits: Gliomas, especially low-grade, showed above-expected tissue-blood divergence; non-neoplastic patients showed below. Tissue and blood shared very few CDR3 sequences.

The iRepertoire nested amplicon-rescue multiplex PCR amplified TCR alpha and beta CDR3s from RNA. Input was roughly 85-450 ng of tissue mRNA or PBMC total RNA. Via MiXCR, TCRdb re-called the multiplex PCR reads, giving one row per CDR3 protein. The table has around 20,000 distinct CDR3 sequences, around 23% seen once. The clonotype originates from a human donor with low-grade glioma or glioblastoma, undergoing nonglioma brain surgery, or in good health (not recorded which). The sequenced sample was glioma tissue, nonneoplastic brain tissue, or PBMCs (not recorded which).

This chain's CDR3 is CASSLSGDSGEAFF. The CDR3 DNA is TGTGCCAGCAGCTTATCAGGAGATTCCGGTGAAGCTTTCTTT. The chain has TRBV7-9 and TRBJ1-1; D not certain. The CDR3 totals 14 residues. Trimming took 2 bases from V and 7 from J, leaving 14 bases between them. Germline V gene lookup returns CDR1 SEHNR and CDR2 FQNEAQ (reference sequence).